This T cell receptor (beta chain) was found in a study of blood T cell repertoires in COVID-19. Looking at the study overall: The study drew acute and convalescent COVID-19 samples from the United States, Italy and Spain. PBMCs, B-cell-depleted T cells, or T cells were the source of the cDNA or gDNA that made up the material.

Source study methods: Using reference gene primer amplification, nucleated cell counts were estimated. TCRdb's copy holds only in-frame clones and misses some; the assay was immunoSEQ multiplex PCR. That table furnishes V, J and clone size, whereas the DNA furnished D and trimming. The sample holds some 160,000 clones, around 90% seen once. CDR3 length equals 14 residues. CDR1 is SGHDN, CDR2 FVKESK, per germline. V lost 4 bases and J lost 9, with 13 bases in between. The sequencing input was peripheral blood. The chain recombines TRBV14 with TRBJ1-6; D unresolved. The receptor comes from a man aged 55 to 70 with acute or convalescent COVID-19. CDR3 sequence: CASSRHAGGSPLHF. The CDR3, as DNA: TGTGCCAGCAGCCGTCACGCGGGCGGTTCACCCCTCCACTTT. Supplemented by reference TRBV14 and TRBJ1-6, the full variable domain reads EAGVTQFPSHSVIEKGQTVTLRCDPISGHDNLYWYRRVMGKEIKFLLHFVKESKQDESGMPNNRFLAERTGGTYSTLKVQPAELEDSGVYFCASSRHAGGSPLHFGNGTRLTVT.